This T cell receptor beta chain was obtained from a study of blood T cells in healthy people across ages. Findings and limits, study-wide: Naive CD4+ cells and diversity were both higher in long-lived donors than in aged donors.

The authors ran a second PCR of roughly 6 to 12 cycles using a sample-barcoded 5' primer and a J-beta primer mix. A template-switch adaptor containing 12 random nucleotides labeled each cDNA molecule. Via MiXCR, TCRdb re-called the 5' RACE reads, giving one row per CDR3 protein. The data show around 1,500,000 distinct CDR3 sequences, around 42% seen once. The CDR3 consists of 19 residues. Trimming removed 4 bases from V and 3 bases from J; junction bases left unmatched: 15. Germline lookup yields CDR1 SEHNR and CDR2 FQNEAQ (reference sequence). A remark on this clonotype: Its antigen remains unidentified.

This TCR derives from a woman between 18 and 29 years old in good health. The sample was blood. The chain uses TRBV7-9 and TRBJ2-7; 13 bases agree with TRBD2. CDR3 DNA: TGTGCCAGCAGCTCTTCGGGACTAGCGGGGACCAAGGACTTCTACGAGCAGTACTTC. The encoded protein is CASSSSGLAGTKDFYEQYF. Using reference TRBV7-9 and TRBJ2-7 for the parts outside the CDR3, the full variable domain is DTGVSQNPRHKITKRGQNVTFRCDPISEHNRLYWYRQTLGQGPEFLTYFQNEAQLEKSRLLSDRFSAERPKGSFSTLEIQRTEQGDSAMYLCASSSSGLAGTKDFYEQYFGPGTRLTVT.